This T cell receptor beta chain was found in a study of cytomegalovirus exposure and HLA in healthy donors. Study results and caveats: Exclusion as indistinguishable affected some V segments, including TRBV6-2 and TRBV6-3.

As regards this clone: Its antigen is currently unknown.

Germline V gives CDR1 MGHRA, CDR2 YSYEKL. This CDR3 has 15 residues. V lost 1 base and J 6 bases, leaving 16 bases between the germline ends. PCR involved 60 Vbeta and 13 Jbeta primers. Method: immunoSEQ multiplex PCR; TCRdb's copy keeps in-frame clones and lacks some. Of about 160,000 clones detected, around four fifths appear once; the ten largest clones hold less than 10%. The rearrangement links TRBV4-1 to TRBJ2-7, with D possibly matching TRBD1 (6 bases). Sequenced sample: PBMCs. The receptor comes from a man aged 18-30 years in good health and CMV-seropositive. In DNA form, the CDR3 reads TGCGCCAGCAGCCAAGTTTTCCTGGGACAACGCGAGCAGTACTTC. It is translated as CASSQVFLGQREQYF.